The sequence of this T cell receptor (beta chain) was determined in a study of blood T cell repertoires in COVID-19. Looking at the study overall: Researchers got acute and convalescent COVID-19 samples from the United States, Italy and Spain.

Repertoires were generated with immunoSEQ multiplex PCR, while TCRdb's copy carries only in-frame clones and drops some. The repertoire consists of almost 400,000 clones, with roughly 88% occurring once and the leading ten covering around 0.95%. Ages ranged from about 18 to 89 years, with residence in 24 US areas. Trimming cost V 4 bases and J 2 bases, with 4 bases left between them. Germline lookup yields CDR1 DFQATT and CDR2 SNEGSKA (reference sequence). The CDR3 has 11 residues. Material: PBMCs or T cells enriched from blood (not recorded which). This chain links TRBV20-1 with TRBJ2-3; D unresolved. The TCR sequence derives from a woman in her twenties or thirties with acute COVID-19. The CDR3 DNA follows: TGCAGTGCTACTTCCACAGATACGCAGTATTTT. Translated, it gives CSATSTDTQYF.